Detailed here is one T cell receptor (beta chain). Its antigen is not known. This sample is drawn from a study of T cell responses to AZD1222 COVID-19 vaccine. Study-level results: Among spike-specific TCRs, nearly half reportedly target unmutated variant regions. Among AZD1222 vaccinees, only five to seven were seropositive at baseline. Spike-specific TCRs gained breadth and depth after people received two AZD1222 doses.

Clones were sequenced by immunoSEQ multiplex PCR, and TCRdb holds only the in-frame ones, with some missing. This sample has about 54,000 clones; approximately 90% occur once, and the top ten carry roughly 4%. V was pared by 1 base and J by 7 bases, with 10 bases of the junction left unmatched. In germline, CDR1 is LGHNA, CDR2 YNFKEQ. The CDR3 contains 17 residues. This receptor was obtained from an adult in good health. Sequencing was performed on peripheral blood, taken on day 0 of AZD1222 vaccination. This chain joins TRBV4-2 and TRBJ1-4, with 9 bases fitting TRBD1. The CDR3 bases are TGTGCCAGCAGCCAAGTTGGCCCCGGGACAGGGTTTGAAAAACTGTTTTTT. Encoded protein: CASSQVGPGTGFEKLFF.